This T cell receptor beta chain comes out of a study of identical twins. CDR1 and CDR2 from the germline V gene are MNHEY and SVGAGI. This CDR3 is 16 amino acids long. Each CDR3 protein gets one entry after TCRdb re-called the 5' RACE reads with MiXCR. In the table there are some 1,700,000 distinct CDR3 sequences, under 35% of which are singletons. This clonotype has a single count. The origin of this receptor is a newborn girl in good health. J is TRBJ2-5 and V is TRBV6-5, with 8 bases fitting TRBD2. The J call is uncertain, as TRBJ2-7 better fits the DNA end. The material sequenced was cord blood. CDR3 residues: CASRVLQPGTRNEQYF. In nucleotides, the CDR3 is TGTGCCAGCAGAGTTCTGCAGCCCGGGACTAGGAACGAGCAGTACTTC.